This T cell receptor (beta chain) stems from a study of T cells expressing NK-cell markers. Study-level information: Sorted CD3+CD56-NKG2C+, CD3+CD56+NKG2C+ and CD3+CD56+NKG2C- T cells supplied the TCR beta repertoires.

Study-wide findings and caveats: Roughly six donors showed dominant NKG2C+ clonotypes comprising about 1.0-7.5% of their CD8+ T cells. The leading position in the CD3+CD56-NKG2C+ fraction of several donors also went to these clonotypes.

In regard to this clonotype: The antigen remains undetermined.

Germline assignment: CDR1 SQVTM and CDR2 ANQGSEA. The CDR3 is made up of 14 amino acids. Reprocessing the 5' RACE reads, TCRdb reports a single entry for every CDR3 protein and omits DNA. Reported are 200,000 to 300,000 distinct CDR3 sequences; the ten largest clones contain around 4%. V and J are TRBV29-1 and TRBJ2-5; TCRdb names TRBD2, which stays unverified in the absence of DNA. Sequencing input: blood T cells: a sorted CD56 or NKG2C T cell subset, CD4+ or CD8+ T cells, or bulk PBMC T cells (not recorded which). The TCR originated in a woman aged 18 to 75 in good health. The CDR3 region is CSGAGLAVQETQYF.